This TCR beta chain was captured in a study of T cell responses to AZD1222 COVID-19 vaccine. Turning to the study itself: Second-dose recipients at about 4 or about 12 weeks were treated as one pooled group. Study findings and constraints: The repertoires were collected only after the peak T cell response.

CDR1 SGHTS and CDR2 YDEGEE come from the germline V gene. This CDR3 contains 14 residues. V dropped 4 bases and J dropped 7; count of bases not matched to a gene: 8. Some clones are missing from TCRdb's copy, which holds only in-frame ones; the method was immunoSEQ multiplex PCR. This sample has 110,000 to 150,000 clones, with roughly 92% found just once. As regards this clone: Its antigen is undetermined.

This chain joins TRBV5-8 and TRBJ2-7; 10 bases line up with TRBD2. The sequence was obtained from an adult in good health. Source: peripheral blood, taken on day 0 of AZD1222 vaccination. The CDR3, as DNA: TGTGCCAGCAGCATGGCTAGCGGGAGAGGGGAGCAGTACTTC. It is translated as CASSMASGRGEQYF.